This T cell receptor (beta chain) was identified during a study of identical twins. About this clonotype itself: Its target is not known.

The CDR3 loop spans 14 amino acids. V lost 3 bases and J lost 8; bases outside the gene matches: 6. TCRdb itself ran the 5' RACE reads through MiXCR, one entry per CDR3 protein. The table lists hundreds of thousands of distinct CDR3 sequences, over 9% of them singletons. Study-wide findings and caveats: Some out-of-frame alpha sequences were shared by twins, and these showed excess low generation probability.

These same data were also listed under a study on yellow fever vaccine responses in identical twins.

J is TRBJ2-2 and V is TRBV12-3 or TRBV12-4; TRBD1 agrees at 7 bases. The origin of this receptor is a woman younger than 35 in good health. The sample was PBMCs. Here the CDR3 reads CASSFDRVSGELFF. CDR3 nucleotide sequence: TGTGCCAGCAGTTTCGACAGGGTGTCAGGGGAGCTGTTTTTT.